The 6 T cell receptor beta chains listed next were all sequenced from one sample in a study of shared clonotypes between healthy human individuals. TCRdb keeps only in-frame clones here, not all; method: immunoSEQ multiplex PCR. The sample lists about a million clones, around 75% occurring once. Input material: memory CD4+ T cells sorted from blood. Subset noted: CD45RA-negative fraction. The receptors here all came from a man aged 18 to 30 in good health.

This clone was seen repeatedly, ten times or more. The V gene is TRBV7-2, the J gene TRBJ2-2; TRBD2 matches 14 bases. The trim removed 8 bases at V and 4 bases at J, leaving 6 bases unmatched. The CDR3 length is 16 residues. Germline CDR1 reads SGHTA; CDR2 reads FQGNSA. This CDR3 reads CASRPGLAGATGELFF. The CDR3 coding sequence is TGTGCCAGCCGACCGGGACTAGCGGGGGCCACCGGGGAGCTGTTTTTT.

The chain recombines TRBV7-9 with TRBJ2-1, with D possibly matching TRBD2 (6 bases). Trimming shortened V by 1 base and J by 3 bases, and 10 bases separated the two germline ends. There are 15 residues in the CDR3. From germline, CDR1 is SEHNR and CDR2 FQNEAQ (reference sequence). CDR3 bases: TGTGCCAGCAGCTTAGACAGCGGGCGCTACAATGAGCAGTTCTTC. Residues: CASSLDSGRYNEQFF.

About this clone: The sample carries other DNA sequences with the same CDR3. The rearrangement uses TRBV5-1 and TRBJ1-2, with D perhaps TRBD1 (5 bases). There are 13 residues in the CDR3. V was trimmed by 0 bases and J by 5 bases, leaving 8 bases between them. CDR1 is SGHRS and CDR2 is YFSETQ in the germline V gene. The CDR3 DNA is TGCGCCAGCAGCTTGGACGCAGGGTATGGCTACACCTTC. As protein: CASSLDAGYGYTF.

This clone has a handful of counts. This sequence joins TRBV13 and TRBJ1-2, with a possible D match to TRBD1 (5 bases). Germline CDR1 and CDR2: PRHDT and FYEKMQ (reference sequence). The germline V and J ends were trimmed by 5 bases and 5 bases, with 12 bases remaining between them. CDR3 length: 13 residues. CDR3 nucleotides: TGTGCCAGCAGCATAACCTCAGGGTATGGCTACACCTTC. Amino acids: CASSITSGYGYTF.

The V call is TRBV5-6, the J call TRBJ2-5, with a tentative D call TRBD1 (6 bases). Germline CDR1 reads SGHDT; CDR2 reads YYEEEE. Trimming shortened V by 3 bases and J by 2 bases, and 17 bases separated the two germline ends. This CDR3 has 16 residues. The CDR3 nucleotides read TGTGCCAGCAGCTCCTGGGGACGGACAGATCAAGAGACCCAGTACTTC. Its protein product is CASSSWGRTDQETQYF.

The chain recombines TRBV5-1 with TRBJ1-2; 7 bases are shared with TRBD1. The J segment lost 7 bases and the V segment lost 4 bases, leaving 10 bases of the junction unmatched. CDR1 is SGHRS and CDR2 is YFSETQ in the germline V gene. CDR3 length: 14 amino acids. The CDR3 sequence: CASSETGTARGYTF. CDR3 DNA sequence: TGCGCCAGCAGCGAAACCGGGACAGCCCGTGGCTACACCTTC.